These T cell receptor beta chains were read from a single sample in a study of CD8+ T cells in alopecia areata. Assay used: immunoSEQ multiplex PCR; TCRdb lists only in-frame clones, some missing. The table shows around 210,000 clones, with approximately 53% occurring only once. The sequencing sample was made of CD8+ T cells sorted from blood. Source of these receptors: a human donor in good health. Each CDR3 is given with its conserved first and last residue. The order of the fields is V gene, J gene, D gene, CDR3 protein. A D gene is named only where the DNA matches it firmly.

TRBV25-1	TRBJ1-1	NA	CASRRRENTEAFF
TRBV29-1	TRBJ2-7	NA	CSGEGGSEGQYF
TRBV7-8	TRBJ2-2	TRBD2	CASHWEGPYTGELFF
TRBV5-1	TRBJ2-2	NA	CASSLVGTIYTGELFF
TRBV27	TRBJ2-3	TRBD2	CASSFPGLAGGPGTDTQYF
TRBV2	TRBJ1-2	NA	CASFGEAYGYTF
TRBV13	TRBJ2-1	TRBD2	CASSSPRGSGGPSSYNEQFF
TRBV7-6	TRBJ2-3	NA	CASSLATGDTQYF
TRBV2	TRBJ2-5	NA	CASRTGWGSRETQYF
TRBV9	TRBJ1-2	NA	CASSAERGGYTF
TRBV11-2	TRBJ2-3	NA	CASSQRGPDPDTDTQYF
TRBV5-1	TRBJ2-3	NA	CASSLADGGLSTDTQYF
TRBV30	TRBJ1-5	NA	CACEPEGFSNQPQHF
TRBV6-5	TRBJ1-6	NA	CASSYSVGGGNSPLHF
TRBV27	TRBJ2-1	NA	CASSSLAFSYNEQFF
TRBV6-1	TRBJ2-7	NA	CASFPIGDEQYF
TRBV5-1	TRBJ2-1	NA	CASSLSGNEQFF
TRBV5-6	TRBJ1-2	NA	CASSWSGSNYGYTF
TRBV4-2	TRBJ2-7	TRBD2	CASSQRLAGTYEQYF
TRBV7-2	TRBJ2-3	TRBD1	CASSIPTGTLGTDTQYF